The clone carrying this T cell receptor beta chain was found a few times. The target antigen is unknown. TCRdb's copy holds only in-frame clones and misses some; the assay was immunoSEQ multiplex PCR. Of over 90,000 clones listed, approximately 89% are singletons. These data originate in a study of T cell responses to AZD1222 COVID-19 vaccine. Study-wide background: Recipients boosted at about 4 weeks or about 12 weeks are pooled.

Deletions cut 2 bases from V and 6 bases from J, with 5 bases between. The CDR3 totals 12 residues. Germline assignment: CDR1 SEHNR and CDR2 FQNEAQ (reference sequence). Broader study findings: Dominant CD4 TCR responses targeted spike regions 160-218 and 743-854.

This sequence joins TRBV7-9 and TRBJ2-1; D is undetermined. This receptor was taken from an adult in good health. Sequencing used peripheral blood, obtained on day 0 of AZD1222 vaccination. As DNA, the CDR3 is TGTGCCAGCAGCTTAAGTGGCAATGAGCAGTTCTTC. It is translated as CASSLSGNEQFF.